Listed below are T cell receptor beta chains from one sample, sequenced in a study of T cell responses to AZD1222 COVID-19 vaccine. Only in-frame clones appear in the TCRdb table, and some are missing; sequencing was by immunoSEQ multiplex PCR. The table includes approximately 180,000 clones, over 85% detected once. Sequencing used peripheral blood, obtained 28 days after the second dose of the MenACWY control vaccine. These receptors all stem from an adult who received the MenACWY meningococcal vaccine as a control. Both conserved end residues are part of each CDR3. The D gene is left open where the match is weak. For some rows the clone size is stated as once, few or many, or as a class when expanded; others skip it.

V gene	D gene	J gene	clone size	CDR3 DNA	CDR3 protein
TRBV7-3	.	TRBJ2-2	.	TGTGCCAGCAGCTTAGAGGGGTCTTCACCCGGGGAGCTGTTTTTT	CASSLEGSSPGELFF
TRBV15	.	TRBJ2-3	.	TGTGCCACCAGCAGAGATCAGCGGAGCTGGGATACGCAGTATTTT	CATSRDQRSWDTQYF
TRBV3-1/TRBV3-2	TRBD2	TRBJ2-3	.	TGTGCCATCCCCCCCACCAGCGGGACCTCAGATACGCAGTATTTT	CAIPPTSGTSDTQYF
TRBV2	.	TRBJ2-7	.	TGTGCCAGCAGTGAACAGGCGGTGACCTACGAGCAGTACTTC	CASSEQAVTYEQYF
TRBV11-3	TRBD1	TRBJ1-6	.	TGTGCCAGCAGCTTGTCGACAGGGAGTTCACCCCTCCACTTT	CASSLSTGSSPLHF
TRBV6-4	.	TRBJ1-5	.	TGTGCCAGCAGTGGCGAAGTCGATCAGCCCCAGCATTTT	CASSGEVDQPQHF
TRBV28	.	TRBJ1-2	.	TGTGCCAGCAGTCCCGGGTCCGGTTATGGCTACACCTTC	CASSPGSGYGYTF
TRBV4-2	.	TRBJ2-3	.	TGTGCCAGCAGCCTCAACGCAGCGGCGGGAATCTACCCAGATACGCAGTATTTT	CASSLNAAAGIYPDTQYF
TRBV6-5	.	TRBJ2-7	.	TGTGCCAGCAGACCTTCCCCAGGGGGGCCCTACGAGCAGTACTTC	CASRPSPGGPYEQYF
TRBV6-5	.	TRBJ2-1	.	TGTGCCAGCAGTTACTCGAGGGGCGGAAATGAGCAGTTCTTC	CASSYSRGGNEQFF
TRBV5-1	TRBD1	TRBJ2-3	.	TGCGCCAGCAGCCTTGGACAGGGGGCGACCCCATTAGCAGATACGCAGTATTTT	CASSLGQGATPLADTQYF
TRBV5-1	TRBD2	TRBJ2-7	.	TGCGCCAGCAGCTTGGCCCTGGCTAGCGGGAGTCGGGAGCAGTACTTC	CASSLALASGSREQYF
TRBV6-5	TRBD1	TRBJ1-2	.	TGTGCCAGCAGTCCGCCCGGGACAGTCGGCTACACCTTC	CASSPPGTVGYTF
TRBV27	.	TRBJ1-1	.	TGTGCCAGCAGTACGCCGGGACAAAAAGGTGGTGAAGCTTTCTTT	CASSTPGQKGGEAFF
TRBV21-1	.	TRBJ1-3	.	TGTGCCAGCAGCGGCCACAGCGGAGGAAACACCATATATTTT	CASSGHSGGNTIYF
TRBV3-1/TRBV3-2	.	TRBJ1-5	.	TGTGCCAGCAGCCAACGACAGGATAATCAGCCCCAGCATTTT	CASSQRQDNQPQHF
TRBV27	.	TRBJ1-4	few	TGTGCCAGCAGTTTTAACGGGATTGCGAGTGAAAAACTGTTTTTT	CASSFNGIASEKLFF
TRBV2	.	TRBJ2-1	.	TGTGCCAGCGTCCGGAACCCCGCCGACAATGAGCAGTTCTTC	CASVRNPADNEQFF
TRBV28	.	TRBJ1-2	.	TGTGCCAGCAGTTTGGGTGACTATGGCTACACCTTC	CASSLGDYGYTF
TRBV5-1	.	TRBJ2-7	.	TGCGCCAGCAGCTTGGGACAGGGACTTACAGTCCACGAGCAGTACTTC	CASSLGQGLTVHEQYF
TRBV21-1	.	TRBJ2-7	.	TGTGCGCGCCTTGGGACAGGGGAGGGGCAGTACTTC	CARLGTGEGQYF
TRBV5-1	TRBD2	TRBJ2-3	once	TGCGCCAGCAGCCCCGGGACTAGCGGAAAAGATACGCAGTATTTT	CASSPGTSGKDTQYF
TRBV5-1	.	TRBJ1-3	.	TGCGCCAGCAGCTTGGATCTGGGGGCAACTGGAAACACCATATATTTT	CASSLDLGATGNTIYF
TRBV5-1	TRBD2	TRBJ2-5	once	TGCGCCAGCAGCTTGTCTAGCGGGATTGGAGAGACCCAGTACTTC	CASSLSSGIGETQYF
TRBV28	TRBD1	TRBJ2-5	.	TGTGCCAGCAGTTCAGGACAGGGAATGGAGACCCAGTACTTC	CASSSGQGMETQYF
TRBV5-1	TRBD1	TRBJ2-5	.	TGCGCCAGCAGCTTGCGAGGGGGCGGAGGAGAGACCCAGTACTTC	CASSLRGGGGETQYF
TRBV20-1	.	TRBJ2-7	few	TGCAGTGCTAGTAAAGGCGGTGCCTACGAGCAGTACTTC	CSASKGGAYEQYF
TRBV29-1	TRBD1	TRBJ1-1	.	TGCAGCGTCCAACAGGGGGGCTACACTGAAGCTTTCTTT	CSVQQGGYTEAFF